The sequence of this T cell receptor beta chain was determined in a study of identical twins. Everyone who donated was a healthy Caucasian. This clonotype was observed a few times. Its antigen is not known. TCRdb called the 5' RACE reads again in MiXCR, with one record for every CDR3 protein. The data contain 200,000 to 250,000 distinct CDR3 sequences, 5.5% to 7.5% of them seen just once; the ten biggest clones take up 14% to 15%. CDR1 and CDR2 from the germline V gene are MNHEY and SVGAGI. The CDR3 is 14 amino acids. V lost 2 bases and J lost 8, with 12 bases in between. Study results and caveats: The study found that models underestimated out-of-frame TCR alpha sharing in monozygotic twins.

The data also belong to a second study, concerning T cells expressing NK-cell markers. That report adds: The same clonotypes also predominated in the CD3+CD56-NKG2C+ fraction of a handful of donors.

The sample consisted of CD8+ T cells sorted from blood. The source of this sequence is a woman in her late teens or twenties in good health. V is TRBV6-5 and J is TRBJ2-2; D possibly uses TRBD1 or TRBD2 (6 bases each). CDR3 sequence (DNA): TGTGCCAGCAGTTACGACGGGGGCGCGGGGGAGCTGTTTTTT. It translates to CASSYDGGAGELFF.